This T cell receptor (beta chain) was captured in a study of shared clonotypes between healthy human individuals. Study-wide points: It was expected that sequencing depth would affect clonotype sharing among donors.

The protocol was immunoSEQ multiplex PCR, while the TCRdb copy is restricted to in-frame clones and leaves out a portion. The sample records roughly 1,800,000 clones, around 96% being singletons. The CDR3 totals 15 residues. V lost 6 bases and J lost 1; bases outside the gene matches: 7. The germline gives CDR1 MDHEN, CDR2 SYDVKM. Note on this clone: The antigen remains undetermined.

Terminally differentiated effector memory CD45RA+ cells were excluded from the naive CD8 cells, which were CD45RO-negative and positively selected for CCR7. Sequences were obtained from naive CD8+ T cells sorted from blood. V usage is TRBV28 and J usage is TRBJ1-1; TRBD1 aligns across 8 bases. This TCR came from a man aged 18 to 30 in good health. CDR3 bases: TGTGCCAGCAGCCGCATTCAGGGGGCGAACACTGAAGCTTTCTTT. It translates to CASSRIQGANTEAFF.